This T cell receptor (beta chain) appears in the sequencing data of a study of OX40 agonist ivuxolimab in advanced cancers. Generated by immunoSEQ multiplex PCR, the TCRdb table keeps only in-frame clones and is missing some. The repertoire holds tens of thousands of clones, with about 88% as singletons. V trimming: 4 bases; J trimming: 3 bases; junction bases outside the gene matches: 7. Looked up from germline, CDR1 is WNHNN and CDR2 is SYGVQD (reference sequence). The CDR3 is 16 amino acids. The chain is built from TRBV10-1 and TRBJ2-3; 10 bases line up with TRBD1. The sequence was obtained from an adult with an advanced solid tumor such as melanoma, head and neck, liver or kidney cancer. This specimen consisted of CD4+ or CD8+ T cells sorted from blood, obtained in a trial of the OX40 agonist ivuxolimab. The CDR3 protein is CASSGGTGAGTDTQYF. The DNA for the CDR3 is TGCGCCAGCAGTGGGGGGACAGGGGCTGGTACAGATACGCAGTATTTT.